What follows are 23 T cell receptor beta chains derived from one specimen sequenced in a study of cytomegalovirus exposure and HLA in healthy donors. This PCR relied on a set of 60 Vbeta primers and 13 Jbeta primers. Sequencing was performed with immunoSEQ multiplex PCR; in TCRdb, only in-frame clones are kept and a portion is missing. Here the sample spans approximately 170,000 clones, more than 60% being singletons. Material for sequencing was PBMCs. The receptors shown here come from a woman aged 40-49 years in good health and CMV-seropositive.

CDR3 sequence: CASPRVWQAFF. The CDR3 nucleotides read TGTGCCAGCCCCCGGGTATGGCAAGCTTTCTTT. V is TRBV7-9 and J is TRBJ1-1, with no clear D. V was shortened by 8 bases and J by 9 bases, with 13 bases between the two germline ends. The CDR3 spans 11 residues. The germline V gene has CDR1 SEHNR and CDR2 FQNEAQ (reference sequence).

This clone showed up just a few times. The V and J genes are TRBV9 and TRBJ2-5; maybe TRBD1 (6 bases). V lost 4 bases to trimming and J lost 4 bases, with 8 bases between them. The CDR3 covers 12 residues. The germline V gene has CDR1 SGDLS and CDR2 YYNGEE. The CDR3 loop reads CASSLTGETQYF. The DNA for the CDR3 is TGTGCCAGCAGCCTGACAGGAGAGACCCAGTACTTC.

The gene calls are TRBV6-6 and TRBJ1-2, with D hard to call. V shed 7 bases and J shed 4 bases, with 16 bases lying between them. The CDR3 is 14 amino acids. Germline V gene sequence: CDR1 MNHNY, CDR2 SVGAGI (reference sequence). The CDR3 is CASNREGRGYGYTF. The CDR3 DNA reads TGTGCCAGCAACCGTGAGGGCCGTGGCTATGGCTACACCTTC.

Many counts were recorded for this clone. In nucleotides, the CDR3 is TGTGCCAGCAGCTTTCAGGACAGCTTCGTCTATGGCTACACCTTC. Residues: CASSFQDSFVYGYTF. The chain joins TRBV5-4 to TRBJ1-2; D may be TRBD1 (6 bases). The ends were cut back, 2 bases at V and 4 bases at J, with 15 bases in the middle. The CDR3 has 15 residues. Germline values: CDR1 SGHNT, CDR2 YYREEE (reference sequence).

This clone has just a few counts. The V and J genes are TRBV11-2 and TRBJ1-4; TRBD1 is a possible D gene (5 bases). V gave up 1 base and J gave up 7 bases, with 10 bases separating them. Germline V lookup: CDR1 SGHAT, CDR2 FQNNGV. The CDR3 loop spans 14 amino acids. Here the CDR3 DNA reads TGTGCCAGCAGCTTAGGCGGGGGTACTGAAAAACTGTTTTTT. Amino acid sequence: CASSLGGGTEKLFF.

The chain uses TRBV9 and TRBJ1-4; D remains ambiguous. The CDR3 spans 13 residues. Deletions cut 4 bases from V and 5 bases from J, with 9 bases between. Germline lookup yields CDR1 SGDLS and CDR2 YYNGEE. This CDR3 reads CASSMGGNEKLFF. DNA for the CDR3: TGTGCCAGCAGCATGGGAGGCAATGAAAAACTGTTTTTT.

The chain joins TRBV5-5 to TRBJ1-1; no firm D call. Trimming removed 1 base at V and 1 base at J, with 8 bases between. Germline loops: CDR1 SGHKS, CDR2 YYEKEE (reference sequence). This CDR3 spans 14 amino acids. In nucleotides, the CDR3 is TGTGCCAGCAGCTTGTTCAGTACGAACACTGAAGCTTTCTTT. Its translation is CASSLFSTNTEAFF.

The chain joins TRBV4-2 to TRBJ1-6; D not resolved. V was cut by 3 bases and J by 13 bases, with 10 bases left in between. The CDR3 sequence is 12 residues long. CDR1 and CDR2 from the germline V gene are LGHNA and YNFKEQ. CDR3 loop: CASSQNQRPLHF. CDR3 DNA sequence: TGTGCCAGCAGCCAGAACCAGAGGCCCCTCCACTTT.

The rearrangement uses TRBV4-3 and TRBJ1-6; 7 nucleotides agree with TRBD1. The CDR3 has 17 amino acids. Unmatched junction bases numbered 8, after V lost 1 base and J lost 5 bases. Germline CDR1 and CDR2: LGHNA and YSLEER. CDR3 loop: CASSQVLGQANNSPLHF. As DNA, the CDR3 is TGCGCCAGCAGCCAAGTACTCGGACAGGCTAATAATTCACCCCTCCACTTT.

In its sample, this clone was seen a few times. The rearrangement joins TRBV7-2 to TRBJ1-2; 9 bases fit TRBD1. The CDR3 spans 13 residues. J lost 6 bases, V lost 5 bases, and 4 bases had no gene match. Germline lookup yields CDR1 SGHTA and CDR2 FQGNSA. The CDR3 sequence is CASSADRGDGYTF. CDR3 DNA: TGTGCCAGCAGCGCGGACAGGGGAGATGGCTACACCTTC.

This sequence joins TRBV6-1 and TRBJ2-3, with TRBD1 as a possible D gene (5 bases). The germline CDR1 and CDR2 sequences are MNHNS and SASEGT. V lost 5 bases and J 3 bases, leaving 12 bases between the germline ends. The CDR3 runs 14 residues. The CDR3 DNA follows: TGTGCCAGCAGTCCTAGGACAACAACAGATACGCAGTATTTT. This gives the protein CASSPRTTTDTQYF.

In its sample, this clone was seen a few times. The CDR3 protein is CASSLGKGASGELFF. The DNA for the CDR3 is TGTGCCAGCAGTTTAGGGAAGGGGGCTTCCGGGGAGCTGTTTTTT. V gene TRBV28 combines with J gene TRBJ2-2; TRBD1 matches 7 bases. Germline trimming cut 2 bases from V and 6 bases from J; bases unmatched to any gene: 6. This CDR3 contains 15 residues. Germline CDR1 is MDHEN and CDR2 is SYDVKM.

With respect to this clone: At one of its ends the junction is not consistent with the germline gene, which may arise from a read error. The chain employs TRBV5-6 and TRBJ1-2; tentatively, D is TRBD1 (5 bases). This CDR3 is 15 amino acids long. Germline loops: CDR1 SGHDT, CDR2 YYEEEE. The CDR3 bases are TGTGCCAGCAGCTTGCTCACAAGACAGAACTATGGCTACGCCTTC. Its translation is CASSLLTRQNYGYAF.

The chain combines TRBV2 with TRBJ1-6; TRBD1 matches 8 bases. The V and J ends lost 3 bases and 9 bases, in that order; junction bases with no gene match: 4. The CDR3 has 14 residues. CDR1 is SNHLY and CDR2 is FYNNEI in the germline V gene. The CDR3 loop reads CASSEQGASSPLHF. In DNA form, the CDR3 reads TGTGCCAGCAGTGAGCAGGGGGCAAGTTCACCCCTCCACTTT.

The chain carries TRBV7-3 and TRBJ2-2, with 7 bases aligning to TRBD1. The CDR3 is made up of 14 amino acids. Germline CDR1 reads SGHTA; CDR2 reads FQGTGA. The junction had 6 bases not matched to a gene; V was cut back by 5 bases and J by 6 bases. CDR3 DNA: TGTGCCAGCAGCACAGGGGTCCCGTCCGGGGAGCTGTTTTTT. Amino acids: CASSTGVPSGELFF.

This chain uses TRBV7-8 with TRBJ1-1; the match to TRBD1 covers 7 bases. V was clipped by 4 bases and J by 4 bases; unmatched bases: 3. Germline values: CDR1 SGHVS, CDR2 FQNEAQ. The CDR3 extends over 13 amino acids. The CDR3 bases are TGTGCCAGCAGCTATGACAGGGTCACTGAAGCTTTCTTT. This gives the protein CASSYDRVTEAFF.

This clone was observed a few times. The chain recombines TRBV27 with TRBJ1-2; TRBD1 matches at 7 bases. Unmatched junction bases numbered 12, after V lost 4 bases and J lost 4 bases. Germline V gives CDR1 MNHEY, CDR2 SMNVEV (reference sequence). This CDR3 contains 16 residues. CDR3 sequence: CASSSNRDSQRYGYTF. The CDR3 nucleotides are TGTGCCAGCAGTTCGAACCGGGACAGCCAACGCTATGGCTACACCTTC.

In DNA form, the CDR3 reads TGTGCCTGGAAGGGGGCGGGGGGAGTCGGTGGCTACACCTTC. It codes for CAWKGAGGVGGYTF. This chain connects TRBV30 to TRBJ1-2, with TRBD1 matching over 7 bases. Germline CDR1 and CDR2: GTSNPN and SVGIG (reference sequence). The CDR3 covers 14 residues. The ends lost 4 bases at V and 7 bases at J; junction bases unmatched: 12.

J is TRBJ2-5 and V is TRBV9, with 10 bases fitting TRBD1. The germline gives CDR1 SGDLS, CDR2 YYNGEE. V lost 4 bases and J lost 4; bases outside the gene matches: 10. The CDR3 totals 16 residues. DNA for the CDR3: TGTGCCAGCAGCCCTCTGGGACAGGGGAGCTTAGAGACCCAGTACTTC. Residues: CASSPLGQGSLETQYF.

This clone was seen just once. This chain joins TRBV15 and TRBJ1-2; 8 nucleotides align to TRBD1. Losses at the gene ends were 3 bases for V and 2 bases for J; bases not matched to a gene: 5. The length of the CDR3 is 15 residues. Germline values: CDR1 LNHNV, CDR2 YYDKDF (reference sequence). CDR3 region: CATSRDRVVNYGYTF. The CDR3 DNA reads as TGTGCCACCAGCAGGGACAGGGTGGTCAACTATGGCTACACCTTC.

The rearrangement uses TRBV2 and TRBJ2-7; 9 bases are a match to TRBD1. The CDR3 has 15 amino acids. V gave up 5 bases and J gave up 5 bases; unmatched junction bases: 10. Per the germline V gene, CDR1 is SNHLY and CDR2 is FYNNEI. The CDR3 DNA follows: TGTGCCAGCAGTATACAGGGGGCGCGAGTCGACGAGCAGTACTTC. Protein sequence: CASSIQGARVDEQYF.

This sequence joins TRBV6-1 and TRBJ1-6; D gene uncertain. V lost 6 bases and J lost 0, with 9 bases in between. In germline, CDR1 is MNHNS, CDR2 SASEGT. The CDR3 contains 15 residues. The CDR3 reads CASRAKSSYNSPLHF. In nucleotides, the CDR3 is TGTGCCAGCAGGGCAAAAAGCTCCTATAATTCACCCCTCCACTTT.

This chain connects TRBV6-5 to TRBJ2-3; 8 positions agree with TRBD2. Germline lookup yields CDR1 MNHEY and CDR2 SVGAGI. V dropped 2 bases and J dropped 4; count of bases not matched to a gene: 2. This CDR3 region has 14 residues. The chain's CDR3 is CASSYGTRADTQYF. The CDR3 region has the DNA TGTGCCAGCAGTTACGGGACTAGGGCAGATACGCAGTATTTT.